The 21 T cell receptor beta chains below come from one sample, sequenced in a study of HIV-infected patients and healthy controls. Reverse transcription used 450 to 500 ng RNA and constant-region primers for alpha and beta. Separate chain-specific third strand synthesis with multiplexing indices produced the alpha and beta libraries. TCRdb processed the 5' RACE reads anew with MiXCR; each CDR3 protein has one entry. The data contain about 9,100 distinct CDR3 sequences, approximately 7% of them singletons. No cell fractionation was done, so the repertoire covers all unsorted peripheral blood T cells. The specimen was blood, collected before antiretroviral therapy. Receptors originate from an adult with HIV infection.

This clonotype is deemed medium-sized. The chain joins TRBV4-2 to TRBJ1-5; 7 nucleotides align to TRBD1. This CDR3 is 14 amino acids long. Germline lookup yields CDR1 LGHNA and CDR2 YNFKEQ. The ends lost 4 bases at V and 8 bases at J; junction bases unmatched: 8. The CDR3 DNA reads TGTGCCAGCAGCCCGAGGACAGGAGGGGAGCCCCAGCATTTT. Translated: CASSPRTGGEPQHF.

There are many counts of this clonotype. This chain links TRBV5-6 with TRBJ2-7, with a tentative D call TRBD1 (5 bases). Trimming removed 3 bases from V and 4 bases from J, with 8 bases in between. The CDR3 spans 12 residues. Per the germline V gene, CDR1 is SGHDT and CDR2 is YYEEEE. The CDR3 region has the DNA TGTGCCAGCAGCTCGACAGTTTACGAGCAGTACTTC. Translated: CASSSTVYEQYF.

This clonotype has just a few counts. This chain joins TRBV20-1 and TRBJ1-5; 9 bases are shared with TRBD1. The CDR3 runs to 14 residues. CDR1 is DFQATT, CDR2 SNEGSKA, per germline (reference sequence). The V segment lost 2 bases and the J segment 7 bases; nucleotides outside the gene matches: 6. In nucleotides, the CDR3 is TGCAGTGCTAGAAGGGGACAGGGAGGGCAGCCCCAGCATTTT. Translating it yields CSARRGQGGQPQHF.

This clonotype was observed a few times. V and J are TRBV19 and TRBJ2-3; D is ambiguous. The CDR3 consists of 19 residues. V was clipped by 2 bases and J by 0 bases, with 21 bases between them. Germline V gives CDR1 LNHDA, CDR2 SQIVND (reference sequence). In nucleotides, the CDR3 is TGTGCCAGTAGTATAATATGGGTCGAGACTTTCTCTAGCACAGATACGCAGTATTTT. It codes for CASSIIWVETFSSTDTQYF. The variable domain in full, completed from reference TRBV19 and TRBJ2-3, reads DGGITQSPKYLFRKEGQNVTLSCEQNLNHDAMYWYRQDPGQGLRLIYYSQIVNDFQKGDIAEGYSVSREKKESFPLTVTSAQKNPTAFYLCASSIIWVETFSSTDTQYFGPGTRLTVL.

At least ten counts were recorded for this clonotype. The chain links TRBV10-3 to TRBJ1-3; D gene unclear. The length of the CDR3 is 13 residues. The germline V and J ends were trimmed by 2 bases and 7 bases, with 9 bases remaining between them. CDR1 is ENHRY, CDR2 SYGVKD, per germline. CDR3 protein: CAISEDRENTIYF. The CDR3 nucleotides read TGTGCCATCAGTGAGGACCGGGAGAACACCATATATTTT.

This clonotype was counted many times. The CDR3 sequence: CSARDNHQPQHF. The DNA for the CDR3 is TGCAGTGCCCGGGACAACCATCAGCCCCAGCATTTT. This sequence joins TRBV20-1 and TRBJ1-5; D is possibly TRBD1 (6 bases). The CDR3 has 12 amino acids. CDR1 DFQATT and CDR2 SNEGSKA come from the germline V gene (reference sequence). The V end lost 6 bases, the J end lost 5 bases, and 11 bases lay between the germline ends.

This clonotype showed up many times. The chain is built from TRBV5-1 and TRBJ2-1; D might be TRBD1 (5 bases). The germline V gene encodes CDR1 SGHRS and CDR2 YFSETQ. V was pared by 5 bases and J by 4 bases, with 10 bases between. This CDR3 has 13 amino acids. CDR3 sequence: CASSYRPYNEQFF. The CDR3 DNA sequence: TGCGCCAGCAGTTACAGGCCTTACAATGAGCAGTTCTTC.

As for this clonotype: A much bigger clone sits one base away, suggesting this may be a read error. The rearrangement links TRBV12-3 or TRBV12-4 to TRBJ1-1, with a possible D match to TRBD1 (6 bases). The CDR3 length is 15 residues. The CDR3 protein is CAGSPDRNYHTEAFF. CDR3 sequence (DNA): TGTGCCGGCAGTCCGGACAGAAACTACCACACTGAAGCTTTCTTT.

This clonotype was seen repeatedly, ten times or more. The chain couples TRBV6-5 to TRBJ2-2; D uncertain. This CDR3 region has 14 residues. Germline V gene lookup returns CDR1 MNHEY and CDR2 SVGAGI. Trimming took off 6 bases at V and 7 bases at J, with 15 bases between the two ends. CDR3 residues: CASRPSESYGELFF. The CDR3 region has the DNA TGTGCCAGCAGGCCATCAGAATCATACGGGGAGCTGTTTTTT.

This clonotype was picked up many times. The rearrangement links TRBV7-2 to TRBJ2-3; 10 bases map to TRBD2. The CDR3 totals 15 residues. CDR1 and CDR2 from the germline V gene are SGHTA and FQGNSA. The V segment lost 1 base and the J segment 4 bases; nucleotides outside the gene matches: 2. CDR3 sequence: CASSLVSGGADTQYF. The CDR3 nucleotides are TGTGCCAGCAGCTTAGTGAGCGGGGGGGCAGATACGCAGTATTTT.

This clonotype has a count of ten or more. The chain joins TRBV5-1 to TRBJ1-1; 8 nucleotides match TRBD1. Germline CDR1 and CDR2: SGHRS and YFSETQ. With 2 bases clipped from V and 4 bases from J, the junction kept 1 base outside the gene matches. The CDR3 has 13 residues. The CDR3 is CASSFGQGTEAFF. CDR3 in DNA: TGCGCCAGCAGCTTTGGACAGGGCACTGAAGCTTTCTTT.

This clonotype has a count of ten or more. This sequence joins TRBV5-1 and TRBJ1-1, with D perhaps matching TRBD1 (5 bases). This CDR3 spans 13 amino acids. V was cut by 4 bases and J by 4 bases, with 11 bases left in between. Germline V gene lookup returns CDR1 SGHRS and CDR2 YFSETQ. The CDR3 reads CASSAAGSTEAFF. The CDR3 coding sequence is TGCGCCAGCAGCGCGGCAGGGAGCACTGAAGCTTTCTTT.

V is TRBV6-6 and J is TRBJ1-2, with TRBD1 matching over 8 bases. Germline loops: CDR1 MNHNY, CDR2 SVGAGI (reference sequence). Losses at the gene ends were 5 bases for V and 10 bases for J; bases not matched to a gene: 3. There are 11 residues in the CDR3. CDR3 coding DNA: TGTGCCAGCAGTACAGGGGGGGCCTACACCTTC. Its protein product is CASSTGGAYTF.

This clonotype was found many times. J is TRBJ2-2 and V is TRBV9, with 11 nucleotides matching TRBD2. This CDR3 has 17 amino acids. Germline V gene data show CDR1 as SGDLS and CDR2 as YYNGEE. The V and J ends lost 1 base and 6 bases, in that order; junction bases with no gene match: 8. CDR3 protein: CASSVSRGLAAAGELFF. The DNA of the CDR3 is TGTGCCAGCAGCGTATCCAGGGGACTAGCGGCCGCCGGGGAGCTGTTTTTT. The full variable domain, its missing parts supplied by reference TRBV9 and TRBJ2-2, is DSGVTQTPKHLITATGQRVTLRCSPRSGDLSVYWYQQSLDQGLQFLIQYYNGEERAKGNILERFSAQQFPDLHSELNLSSLELGDSALYFCASSVSRGLAAAGELFFGEGSRLTVL.

The table lists this clonotype with many counts. This sequence joins TRBV6-4 and TRBJ2-1; 9 bases fit TRBD2. Trimming cost V 5 bases and J 1 base; bases outside gene matches: 3. CDR1 is MRHNA, CDR2 SNTAGT, per germline. The length of the CDR3 is 15 residues. DNA of the CDR3: TGTGCCAGCAGTCTAAGCGGGGGGTCCTACAATGAGCAGTTCTTC. Its translation: CASSLSGGSYNEQFF.

This clonotype was recorded at least ten times. V and J are TRBV7-9 and TRBJ2-3; no reliable D call. There are 12 residues in the CDR3. Germline loops: CDR1 SEHNR, CDR2 FQNEAQ (reference sequence). The V gene lost 2 bases and the J gene lost 4 bases, with 4 bases spanning the gap. The CDR3 DNA reads as TGTGCCAGCAGCTTACGGCCAGATACGCAGTATTTT. Protein: CASSLRPDTQYF.

This clonotype was recorded at least ten times. The V and J genes are TRBV5-1 and TRBJ1-1; 9 bases agree with TRBD1. J was trimmed by 7 bases and V by 1 base; bases with no gene match: 2. The germline gives CDR1 SGHRS, CDR2 YFSETQ. This CDR3 region has 13 residues. CDR3 region: CASSLRGQGEAFF. As DNA, the CDR3 is TGCGCCAGCAGCTTGCGGGGACAGGGTGAAGCTTTCTTT.

The table lists this clonotype with many counts. V gene TRBV18 combines with J gene TRBJ1-5; TRBD1 matches 10 bases. This CDR3 contains 15 residues. The germline CDR1 and CDR2 sequences are KGHSH and LQKENI. V dropped 1 base and J dropped 4; count of bases not matched to a gene: 1. The CDR3 nucleotides read TGTGCCAGCTCACCACGACAGGGGGCAAATCAGCCCCAGCATTTT. Encoded protein: CASSPRQGANQPQHF.

There are many counts of this clonotype. One end of the junction does not line up with germline, which may come from a read error. The chain is built from TRBV7-9 and TRBJ2-6, with a tentative D call TRBD1 (5 bases). The CDR3 spans 15 residues. From germline, CDR1 is SEHNR and CDR2 FQNEAQ (reference sequence). The CDR3 loop reads CASSAGASRANVLTF. Written as DNA, the CDR3 is TGTGCCAGCAGCGCTGGGGCCTCTCGGGCCAACGTCCTGACTTTC.

This clonotype was seen repeatedly, ten times or more. The chain links TRBV6-2 or TRBV6-3 to TRBJ2-2, with D unclear. The CDR3 covers 17 residues. In germline, CDR1 is MNHEY, CDR2 SVGEGT. Trimming removed 0 bases at V and 1 base at J, with 12 bases between. The CDR3 DNA reads as TGTGCCAGCAGTTACTCTTTACGCGTCTTGAACACCGGGGAGCTGTTTTTT. Amino acid sequence: CASSYSLRVLNTGELFF.

This clonotype was seen only a few times. The chain has TRBV12-3 or TRBV12-4 and TRBJ1-1; TRBD1 matches 7 bases. Unmatched junction bases numbered 17, after V lost 6 bases and J lost 4 bases. CDR3 length: 17 amino acids. Here the CDR3 DNA reads TGTGCCAGCAGCCCAATTAGTTGGGAGGGGGCGAGCACTGAAGCTTTCTTT. It specifies CASSPISWEGASTEAFF.